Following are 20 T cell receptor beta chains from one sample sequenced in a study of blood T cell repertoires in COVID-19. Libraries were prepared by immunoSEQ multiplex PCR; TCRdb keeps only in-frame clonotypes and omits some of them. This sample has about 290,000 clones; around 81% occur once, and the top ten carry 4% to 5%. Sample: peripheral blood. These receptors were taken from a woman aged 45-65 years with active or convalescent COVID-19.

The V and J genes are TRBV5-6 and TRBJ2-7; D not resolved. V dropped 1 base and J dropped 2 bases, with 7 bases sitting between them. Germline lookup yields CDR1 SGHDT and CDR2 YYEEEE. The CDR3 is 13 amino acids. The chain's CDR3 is CASSLPEPYEQYF. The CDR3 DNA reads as TGTGCCAGCAGCTTGCCCGAGCCCTACGAGCAGTACTTC. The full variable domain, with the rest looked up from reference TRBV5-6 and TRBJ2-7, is DAGVTQSPTHLIKTRGQQVTLRCSPKSGHDTVSWYQQALGQGPQFIFQYYEEEERQRGNFPDRFSGHQFPNYSSELNVNALLLGDSALYLCASSLPEPYEQYFGPGTRLTVT.

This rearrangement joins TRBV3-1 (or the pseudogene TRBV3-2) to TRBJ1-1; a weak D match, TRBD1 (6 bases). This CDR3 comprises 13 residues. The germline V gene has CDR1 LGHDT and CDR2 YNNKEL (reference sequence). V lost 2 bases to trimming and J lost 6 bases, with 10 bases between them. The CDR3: CASSQSRTAEAFF. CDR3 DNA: TGTGCCAGCAGCCAATCGCGGACAGCTGAAGCTTTCTTT.

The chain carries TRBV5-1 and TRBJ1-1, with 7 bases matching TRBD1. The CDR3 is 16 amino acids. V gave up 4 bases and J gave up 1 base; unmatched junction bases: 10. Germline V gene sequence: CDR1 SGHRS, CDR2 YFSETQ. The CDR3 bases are TGCGCCAGCAGCCCCCAGACAGGGTTGACGAACACTGAAGCTTTCTTT. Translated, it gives CASSPQTGLTNTEAFF.

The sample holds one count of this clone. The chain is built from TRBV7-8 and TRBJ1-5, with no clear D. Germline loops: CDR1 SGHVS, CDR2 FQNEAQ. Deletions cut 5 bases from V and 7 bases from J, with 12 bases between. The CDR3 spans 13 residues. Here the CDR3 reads CASSLSLEQPQHF. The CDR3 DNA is TGTGCCAGCAGCCTTTCGTTGGAGCAGCCCCAGCATTTT.

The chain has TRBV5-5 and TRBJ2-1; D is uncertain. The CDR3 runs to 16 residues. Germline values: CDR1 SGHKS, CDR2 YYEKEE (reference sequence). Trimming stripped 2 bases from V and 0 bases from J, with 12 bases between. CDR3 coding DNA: TGTGCCAGCAGCTTCTTGGGCGACCCCTCCTACAATGAGCAGTTCTTC. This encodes CASSFLGDPSYNEQFF.

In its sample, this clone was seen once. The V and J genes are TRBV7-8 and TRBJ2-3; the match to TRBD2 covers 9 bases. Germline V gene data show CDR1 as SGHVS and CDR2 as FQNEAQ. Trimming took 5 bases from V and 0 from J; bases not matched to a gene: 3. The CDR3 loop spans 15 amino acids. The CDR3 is CASSKTSGSTDTQYF. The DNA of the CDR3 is TGTGCCAGCAGCAAGACTAGCGGAAGCACAGATACGCAGTATTTT. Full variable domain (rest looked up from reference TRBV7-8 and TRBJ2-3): GAGVSQSPRYKVAKRGQDVALRCDPISGHVSLFWYQQALGQGPEFLTYFQNEAQLDKSGLPSDRFFAERPEGSVSTLKIQRTQQEDSAVYLCASSKTSGSTDTQYFGPGTRLTVL.

CDR3 sequence: CASSERGWETQNEKLFF. The CDR3 DNA follows: TGCGCCAGCAGTGAGAGAGGGTGGGAAACCCAAAATGAAAAACTGTTTTTT. V gene TRBV10-2 combines with J gene TRBJ1-4, with D unclear. Germline assignment: CDR1 WSHSY and CDR2 SAAADI. The CDR3 sequence is 17 residues long. V gave up 2 bases and J gave up 5 bases, with 18 bases separating them.

CDR3 in amino acids: CASRRQGSGYTF. CDR3 nucleotide sequence: TGTGCCAGTAGACGACAGGGGAGTGGCTACACCTTC. The gene calls are TRBV7-6 and TRBJ1-2; TRBD1 agrees at 8 bases. The trim removed 9 bases at V and 7 bases at J, leaving 7 bases unmatched. CDR3 size: 12 residues. Germline CDR1 reads SGHVS; CDR2 reads FNYEAQ.

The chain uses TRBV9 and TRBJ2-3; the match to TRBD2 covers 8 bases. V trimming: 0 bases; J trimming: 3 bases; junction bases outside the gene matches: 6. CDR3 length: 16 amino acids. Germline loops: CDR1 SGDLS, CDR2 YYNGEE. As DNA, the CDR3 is TGTGCCAGCAGCGTAGGCGGGGGGAGCGGAACAGATACGCAGTATTTT. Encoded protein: CASSVGGGSGTDTQYF.

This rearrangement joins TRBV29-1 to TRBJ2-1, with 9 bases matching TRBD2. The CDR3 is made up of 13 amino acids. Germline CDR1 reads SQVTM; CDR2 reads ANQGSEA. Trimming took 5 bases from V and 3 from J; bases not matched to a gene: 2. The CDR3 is CSVLTSGYNEQFF. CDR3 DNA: TGCAGCGTTCTGACTAGCGGCTACAATGAGCAGTTCTTC.

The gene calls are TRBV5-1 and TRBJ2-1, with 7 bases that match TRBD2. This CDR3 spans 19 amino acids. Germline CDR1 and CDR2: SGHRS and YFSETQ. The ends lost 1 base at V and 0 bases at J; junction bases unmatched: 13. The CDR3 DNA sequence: TGCGCCAGCAGCTTGTTCTGGCGGCGGGAGACGAGCTCCTACAATGAGCAGTTCTTC. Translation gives CASSLFWRRETSSYNEQFF.

For the CDR3, the DNA is TGTGCCAGCAGTTCCCGGACAGGGTATTCACCCCTCCACTTT. Residues: CASSSRTGYSPLHF. The rearrangement links TRBV6-5 to TRBJ1-6; TRBD1 matches 8 bases. The V gene's germline CDR1 is MNHEY and CDR2 SVGAGI. J was trimmed by 8 bases and V by 4 bases; bases with no gene match: 4. The length of the CDR3 is 14 residues.

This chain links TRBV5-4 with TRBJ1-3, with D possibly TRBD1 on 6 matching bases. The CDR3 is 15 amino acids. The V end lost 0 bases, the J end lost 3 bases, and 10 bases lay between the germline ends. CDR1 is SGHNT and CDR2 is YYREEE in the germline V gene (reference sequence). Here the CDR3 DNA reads TGTGCCAGCAGCTTGGACAGGGTCGTTGGAAACACCATATATTTT. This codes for CASSLDRVVGNTIYF.

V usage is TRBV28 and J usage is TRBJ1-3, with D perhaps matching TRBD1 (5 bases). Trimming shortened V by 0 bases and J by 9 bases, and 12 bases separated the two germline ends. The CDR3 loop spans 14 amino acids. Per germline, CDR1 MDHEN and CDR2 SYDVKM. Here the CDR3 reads CASSLWGQGATIYF. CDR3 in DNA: TGTGCCAGCAGTTTATGGGGTCAGGGTGCCACCATATATTTT.

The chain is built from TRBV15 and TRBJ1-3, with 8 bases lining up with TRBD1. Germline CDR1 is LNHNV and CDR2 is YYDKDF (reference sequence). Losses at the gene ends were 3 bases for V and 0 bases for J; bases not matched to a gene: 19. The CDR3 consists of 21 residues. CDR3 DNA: TGTGCCACCAGCAGTGGGGGTACCGGGACAGGCTCCCGGGGCTCTGGAAACACCATATATTTT. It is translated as CATSSGGTGTGSRGSGNTIYF.

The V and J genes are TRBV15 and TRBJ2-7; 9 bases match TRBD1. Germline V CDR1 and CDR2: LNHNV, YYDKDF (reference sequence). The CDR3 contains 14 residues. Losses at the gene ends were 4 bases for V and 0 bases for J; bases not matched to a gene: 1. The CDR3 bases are TGTGCCACCAGCACGGGACAGGGCTCCTACGAGCAGTACTTC. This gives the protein CATSTGQGSYEQYF.

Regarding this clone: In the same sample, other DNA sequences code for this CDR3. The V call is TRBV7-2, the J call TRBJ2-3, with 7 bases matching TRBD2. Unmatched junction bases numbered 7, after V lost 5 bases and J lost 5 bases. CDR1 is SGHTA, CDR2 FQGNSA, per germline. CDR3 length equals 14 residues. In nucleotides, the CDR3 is TGTGCCAGCAGCCCCGGGGGGAGTGTAGATACGCAGTATTTT. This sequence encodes CASSPGGSVDTQYF.

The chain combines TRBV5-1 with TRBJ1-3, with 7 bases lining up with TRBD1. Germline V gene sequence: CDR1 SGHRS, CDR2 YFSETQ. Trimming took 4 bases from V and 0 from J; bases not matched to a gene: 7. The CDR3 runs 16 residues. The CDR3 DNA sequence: TGCGCCAGCAGCCCGACAGGGTGGGTCTCTGGAAACACCATATATTTT. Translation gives CASSPTGWVSGNTIYF.

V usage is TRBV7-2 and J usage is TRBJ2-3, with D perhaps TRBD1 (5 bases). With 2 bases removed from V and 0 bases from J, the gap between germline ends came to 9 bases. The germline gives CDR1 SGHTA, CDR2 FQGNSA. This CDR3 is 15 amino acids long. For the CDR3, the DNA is TGTGCCAGCAGCTTAATGGGGCCTAGCACAGATACGCAGTATTTT. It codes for CASSLMGPSTDTQYF.

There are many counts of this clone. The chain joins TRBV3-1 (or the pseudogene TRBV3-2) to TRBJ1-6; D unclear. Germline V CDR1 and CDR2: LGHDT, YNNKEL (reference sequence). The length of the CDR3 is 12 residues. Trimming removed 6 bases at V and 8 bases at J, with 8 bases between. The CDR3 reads CASSHSHSPLHF. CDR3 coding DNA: TGTGCCAGCAGTCACTCGCATTCACCCCTCCACTTT.